Each of the 17 T cell receptor beta chains below was sequenced from the same sample in a study of cytomegalovirus exposure and HLA in healthy donors. The method was immunoSEQ multiplex PCR; TCRdb's version includes in-frame clones alone and lacks a portion of them. The data hold around 150,000 clones, with approximately 90% observed a single time. Specimen: PBMCs. The receptors originated from a man aged 18 to 35 in good health and CMV-seronegative.

V gene TRBV28 combines with J gene TRBJ2-7, with 11 nucleotides matching TRBD1. This CDR3 has 15 residues. V gave up 5 bases and J gave up 7 bases; unmatched junction bases: 10. The V gene's germline CDR1 is MDHEN and CDR2 SYDVKM. CDR3 amino acids: CASSKPGQGVWEQYV. In nucleotides, the CDR3 is TGTGCCAGCAGTAAACCGGGACAGGGGGTTTGGGAGCAGTACGTC.

This chain connects TRBV4-3 to TRBJ2-2, with 9 bases identical to TRBD1. V gave up 3 bases and J gave up 0 bases; unmatched junction bases: 2. The CDR3 is 16 residues long. The germline CDR1 and CDR2 sequences are LGHNA and YSLEER. The CDR3 loop reads CASSQWTGANTGELFF. The CDR3 bases are TGCGCCAGCAGCCAGTGGACAGGGGCGAACACCGGGGAGCTGTTTTTT.

In DNA form, the CDR3 reads TGTGCCAGCAGCCGGACAGGGTCCTACGAGCAGTACTTC. Encoded protein: CASSRTGSYEQYF. The rearrangement links TRBV5-8 to TRBJ2-7; 8 bases align to TRBD1. CDR1 and CDR2 (germline): SGHTS, YDEGEE. The J segment lost 1 base and the V segment lost 4 bases, leaving 1 base of the junction unmatched. The CDR3 runs 13 residues.

The chain combines TRBV6-6 with TRBJ2-7; TRBD2 might be the D (7 bases). The germline CDR1 and CDR2 sequences are MNHNY and SVGAGI (reference sequence). The length of the CDR3 is 13 residues. V was pared by 7 bases and J by 0 bases, with 10 bases between. CDR3 loop: CASKGGNSYEQYF. The CDR3 nucleotides are TGTGCCAGCAAGGGGGGGAACTCCTACGAGCAGTACTTC.

Comment on this clone: One junction end disagrees with the germline gene, perhaps due to a read error. V usage is TRBV6-6 and J usage is TRBJ1-4; D is possibly TRBD1 (6 bases). This CDR3 is 15 amino acids long. Germline V gives CDR1 MNHNY, CDR2 SVGAGI (reference sequence). CDR3 protein: CASIRGGSPFEELFF. CDR3 coding DNA: TGTGCCAGCATTCGGGGGGGCAGCCCATTTGAAGAACTGTTTTTT.

The genes are TRBV7-9 and TRBJ1-1; D possibly corresponds to TRBD1 (6 bases). V was trimmed by 5 bases and J by 1 base, leaving 17 bases between them. The CDR3 sequence is 16 residues long. CDR1 and CDR2 from the germline V gene are SEHNR and FQNEAQ (reference sequence). CDR3 sequence (DNA): TGTGCCAGCAGCCCAGCCGGACAGCCTCCGAACACTGAAGCTTTCTTT. Translated, it gives CASSPAGQPPNTEAFF.

V is TRBV30 and J is TRBJ2-1; 11 bases line up with TRBD2. Germline V CDR1 and CDR2: GTSNPN, SVGIG (reference sequence). V was clipped by 5 bases and J by 5 bases; unmatched bases: 2. The CDR3 covers 13 residues. The CDR3 is CAWLAGGNNEQFF. The CDR3, as DNA: TGTGCCTGGTTAGCGGGAGGGAACAATGAGCAGTTCTTC.

V and J are TRBV5-1 and TRBJ2-7; the D is unclear. Germline CDR1 and CDR2: SGHRS and YFSETQ. Trimming took off 0 bases at V and 1 base at J, with 8 bases between the two ends. The CDR3 sequence is 14 residues long. Here the CDR3 DNA reads TGCGCCAGCAGCTTGGGACAACATTCCTACGAGCAGTACGTC. Its translation: CASSLGQHSYEQYV.

The chain recombines TRBV10-1 with TRBJ2-1, with D maybe TRBD1 (6 bases). Trimming took off 8 bases at V and 6 bases at J, with 14 bases between the two ends. Germline values: CDR1 WNHNN, CDR2 SYGVQD (reference sequence). The length of the CDR3 is 13 residues. The CDR3 DNA sequence: TGCGCCAGCCACACTGACAGGATCAATGAGCAGTTCTTC. Translation: CASHTDRINEQFF.

This chain uses TRBV4-1 with TRBJ2-6, with 7 bases identical to TRBD2. The CDR3 extends over 18 amino acids. CDR1 MGHRA and CDR2 YSYEKL come from the germline V gene. After removal of 1 base from V and 4 bases from J, the junction contained 10 bases not matched to a gene. CDR3 in DNA: TGCGCCAGCAGCCAAGGGTTTGCGGGAGAGGTGGGGGCCAACGTCCTGACTTTC. It yields the protein CASSQGFAGEVGANVLTF.

This clone was picked up one time. This chain uses TRBV18 with TRBJ1-1; a weak D match, TRBD1 (5 bases). Germline-derived CDR1 and CDR2 are KGHSH and LQKENI. There are 15 residues in the CDR3. V lost 2 bases, J lost 0 bases, and 10 bases lay in between. The CDR3 reads CASSPGEGMNTEAFF. CDR3 sequence (DNA): TGTGCCAGCTCACCAGGGGAGGGGATGAACACTGAAGCTTTCTTT. The full variable domain, rest sourced from reference TRBV18 and TRBJ1-1, is NAGVMQNPRHLVRRRGQEARLRCSPMKGHSHVYWYRQLPEEGLKFMVYLQKENIIDESGMPKERFSAEFPKEGPSILRIQQVVRGDSAAYFCASSPGEGMNTEAFFGQGTRLTVV.

This rearrangement joins TRBV9 to TRBJ2-1; 9 bases are shared with TRBD2. The germline V gene has CDR1 SGDLS and CDR2 YYNGEE. This CDR3 region has 15 residues. V shed 3 bases and J 5 bases; nucleotides not matched to a gene: 6. The CDR3 DNA follows: TGTGCCAGCAGCGCGGGGACTAGCAGCAACAATGAGCAGTTCTTC. It is translated as CASSAGTSSNNEQFF.

This clone has a handful of counts. V and J are TRBV7-2 and TRBJ2-2; D ambiguous. This CDR3 is built from 13 residues. Germline loops: CDR1 SGHTA, CDR2 FQGNSA. The V end lost 5 bases, the J end lost 3 bases, and 7 bases lay between the germline ends. For the CDR3, the DNA is TGTGCCAGCAGCCAGTTCTACACCGGGGAGCTGTTTTTT. Residues: CASSQFYTGELFF.

This chain uses TRBV4-3 with TRBJ2-6, with D perhaps matching TRBD1 (5 bases). V lost 4 bases to trimming and J lost 3 bases, with 19 bases between them. Germline V gives CDR1 LGHNA, CDR2 YSLEER. The CDR3 loop spans 18 amino acids. The CDR3 is CASSLQGRPPGGANVLTF. CDR3 nucleotide sequence: TGCGCCAGCAGCCTTCAGGGCAGGCCCCCTGGTGGGGCCAACGTCCTGACTTTC.

V usage is TRBV5-6 and J usage is TRBJ1-2; no firm D call. The CDR3 is made up of 12 amino acids. The V end lost 6 bases, the J end lost 3 bases, and 9 bases lay between the germline ends. Germline lookup yields CDR1 SGHDT and CDR2 YYEEEE. The CDR3 DNA is TGTGCCAGCAAGGACTCTTACTATGGCTACACCTTC. It is translated as CASKDSYYGYTF.

J is TRBJ2-6 and V is TRBV19; D perhaps matches TRBD1 (5 bases). The V gene's germline CDR1 is LNHDA and CDR2 SQIVND (reference sequence). Trimming left V 3 bases short and J 0 bases short, with 21 bases between. The CDR3 is 20 amino acids. The CDR3 reads CASSISSPSTGNSGANVLTF. The CDR3 nucleotides read TGTGCCAGTAGTATTTCCTCCCCTAGTACAGGCAACTCTGGGGCCAACGTCCTGACTTTC.

V and J are TRBV10-3 and TRBJ1-1; perhaps TRBD1 as D (6 bases). The CDR3 totals 13 residues. Germline CDR1 reads ENHRY; CDR2 reads SYGVKD. Trimming removed 6 bases at V and 1 base at J, with 9 bases between. CDR3: CAIRLTGNTEAFF. The CDR3 nucleotides are TGTGCCATCAGGCTGACAGGGAACACTGAAGCTTTCTTT.